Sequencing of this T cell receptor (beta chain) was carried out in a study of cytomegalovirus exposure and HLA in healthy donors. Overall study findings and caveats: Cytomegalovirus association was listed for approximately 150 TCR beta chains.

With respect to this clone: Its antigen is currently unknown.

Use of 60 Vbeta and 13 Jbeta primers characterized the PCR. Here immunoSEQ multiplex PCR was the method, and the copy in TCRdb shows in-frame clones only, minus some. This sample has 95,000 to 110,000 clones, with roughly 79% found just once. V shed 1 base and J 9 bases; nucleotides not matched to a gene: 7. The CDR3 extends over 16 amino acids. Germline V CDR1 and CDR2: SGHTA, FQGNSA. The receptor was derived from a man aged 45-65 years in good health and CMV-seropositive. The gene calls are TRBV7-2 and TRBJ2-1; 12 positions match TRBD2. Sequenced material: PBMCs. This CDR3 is CASSLGLAGVAREQFF. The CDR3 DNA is TGTGCCAGCAGCTTAGGACTAGCGGGGGTCGCCCGTGAGCAGTTCTTC.